The 12 T cell receptor beta chains below come from one sample, sequenced in a study of blood T cells in healthy people across ages. A J-beta primer mix and a sample-barcoded 5' primer were used in a second PCR of roughly 6 to 11 cycles. TCRdb re-analysed the 5' RACE reads in MiXCR, keeping a single row per CDR3 protein. The data show around 1,800,000 distinct CDR3 sequences, 35% to 50% seen once. The specimen was blood. The receptor source for this set is a human donor in good health.

J is TRBJ2-2 and V is TRBV3-1; D is undetermined. Germline loops: CDR1 LGHDT, CDR2 YNNKEL (reference sequence). Trimming stripped 1 base from V and 7 bases from J, with 13 bases between. The CDR3 is 15 residues long. The CDR3 nucleotides are TGTGCCAGCAGCCAAGTCAAGACTCTTGGCGGGGAGCTGTTTTTT. Protein product: CASSQVKTLGGELFF.

In its sample, this clonotype was seen a few times. CDR3 protein: CASSPQYDTYEQYF. In DNA, the CDR3 is TGTGCCAGCTCACCACAGTATGATACCTACGAGCAGTACTTC. J is TRBJ2-7 and V is TRBV18; D gene ambiguous. CDR1 and CDR2 from the germline V gene are KGHSH and LQKENI. The CDR3 has 14 residues. Trimming removed 1 base at V and 2 bases at J, with 9 bases between. Full variable domain (remainder filled in from reference TRBV18 and TRBJ2-7): NAGVMQNPRHLVRRRGQEARLRCSPMKGHSHVYWYRQLPEEGLKFMVYLQKENIIDESGMPKERFSAEFPKEGPSILRIQQVVRGDSAAYFCASSPQYDTYEQYFGPGTRLTVT.

This clonotype was picked up a small number of times. The chain joins TRBV7-8 to TRBJ2-7; TRBD1 is a possible D gene (6 bases). This CDR3 region has 13 residues. The germline CDR1 and CDR2 sequences are SGHVS and FQNEAQ. Trimming took off 6 bases at V and 4 bases at J, with 13 bases between the two ends. The CDR3 region is CASRFPGAYEQYF. In nucleotides, the CDR3 is TGTGCCAGCAGATTTCCAGGGGCGTACGAGCAGTACTTC.

The V gene is TRBV24-1, the J gene TRBJ2-1; 11 positions agree with TRBD2. Germline V gene data show CDR1 as KGHDR and CDR2 as SFDVKD. This CDR3 is built from 20 residues. V shed 4 bases and J 0 bases; nucleotides not matched to a gene: 13. As DNA, the CDR3 is TGTGCCACCAGTGACCCCACTAGCGGGGGCCCTCTGCACTCCTACAATGAGCAGTTCTTC. Protein product: CATSDPTSGGPLHSYNEQFF.

The chain carries TRBV7-8 and TRBJ1-1, with no clear D. The CDR3 runs to 15 residues. The V and J ends lost 3 bases and 1 base respectively, with 12 bases between them. The germline V gene encodes CDR1 SGHVS and CDR2 FQNEAQ. As DNA, the CDR3 is TGTGCCAGCAGCTTGTGGGCCTCCGAGAACACTGAAGCTTTCTTT. It encodes CASSLWASENTEAFF.

There are many counts of this clonotype. The rearrangement links TRBV12-3 or TRBV12-4 to TRBJ2-7; 11 bases fit TRBD1. This CDR3 has 17 residues. The ends lost 5 bases at V and 1 base at J; junction bases unmatched: 10. CDR3 sequence reads: CASSPGTGGTYSYEQYF. CDR3 DNA: TGTGCCAGCAGTCCCGGGACAGGGGGAACCTATTCCTACGAGCAGTACTTC.

The V call is TRBV10-2, the J call TRBJ2-3; 10 bases fit TRBD1. Germline V gene data show CDR1 as WSHSY and CDR2 as SAAADI. The trim removed 4 bases at V and 11 bases at J, leaving 9 bases unmatched. The CDR3 has 14 amino acids. The CDR3 spells CASSGGQGRWRQYF. In nucleotides, the CDR3 is TGCGCCAGCAGTGGGGGACAGGGGAGGTGGAGGCAGTATTTT.

The chain is built from TRBV9 and TRBJ2-3; 10 positions agree with TRBD2. The CDR3 covers 15 residues. V was pared by 4 bases and J by 5 bases, with 7 bases of the junction left unmatched. CDR1 is SGDLS, CDR2 YYNGEE, per germline. The CDR3 loop is CASSPWSGGEDTQYF. The CDR3 DNA is TGTGCCAGCAGCCCGTGGAGCGGGGGGGAAGATACGCAGTATTTT.

With regard to this clonotype: Mismatch with germline at one junction end may stem from a read error. The V call is TRBV6-2 or TRBV6-3, the J call TRBJ1-5, with 8 bases lining up with TRBD1. The CDR3 sequence is 14 residues long. Germline V gene sequence: CDR1 MNHEY, CDR2 SVGEGT. The CDR3 here is CAGSYMTGDQPQHF. CDR3 DNA sequence: TGTGCCGGCAGTTACATGACAGGGGATCAGCCCCAGCATTTT.

The V call is TRBV30, the J call TRBJ2-1; 8 bases agree with TRBD1. Germline V gene data show CDR1 as GTSNPN and CDR2 as SVGIG (reference sequence). V trimming: 3 bases; J trimming: 5 bases; junction bases outside the gene matches: 9. The CDR3 totals 15 residues. The CDR3 region is CAWSRGPYVNNEQFF. In DNA, the CDR3 is TGTGCCTGGAGCAGGGGGCCCTACGTTAACAATGAGCAGTTCTTC.

This chain joins TRBV15 and TRBJ1-1; the match to TRBD1 covers 8 bases. Germline CDR1 reads LNHNV; CDR2 reads YYDKDF (reference sequence). The CDR3 covers 15 residues. Germline trimming cut 1 base from V and 5 bases from J; bases unmatched to any gene: 6. Written as DNA, the CDR3 is TGTGCCACCAGCAGAGGAGGACAGGGCTGGACTGAAGCTTTCTTT. Translating gives CATSRGGQGWTEAFF.

Only a few counts were recorded for this clonotype. The chain is built from TRBV20-1 and TRBJ1-4; no clear D. V was shortened by 3 bases and J by 4 bases, with 6 bases between the two germline ends. Germline lookup yields CDR1 DFQATT and CDR2 SNEGSKA (reference sequence). The CDR3 spans 12 residues. CDR3 sequence (DNA): TGCAGTGCTAGGCGAGTTAATGAAAAACTGTTTTTT. It specifies CSARRVNEKLFF.